This entry lists 26 T cell receptor beta chains sequenced from one sample in a study of early T cells in non-severe SARS-CoV-2 infection. Each CDR3 protein gets one entry after TCRdb re-called the 5' RACE reads with MiXCR. The sample includes about 56,000 distinct CDR3 sequences, roughly a tenth of them seen just once. What was sequenced was whole blood. These TCRs come from an adult who was a healthcare worker with PCR-confirmed SARS-CoV-2 infection or an uninfected control (not recorded which).

This clonotype was seen ten or more times. The chain employs TRBV9 and TRBJ2-7; D gene unclear. From germline, CDR1 is SGDLS and CDR2 YYNGEE. V lost 0 bases and J lost 4, with 8 bases in between. This CDR3 region has 13 residues. The CDR3 DNA is TGTGCCAGCAGCGTAGCTCCATGGTACGAGCAGTACTTC. This translates into CASSVAPWYEQYF. Supplemented by reference TRBV9 and TRBJ2-7, the full variable domain reads DSGVTQTPKHLITATGQRVTLRCSPRSGDLSVYWYQQSLDQGLQFLIQYYNGEERAKGNILERFSAQQFPDLHSELNLSSLELGDSALYFCASSVAPWYEQYFGPGTRLTVT.

The chain joins TRBV20-1 to TRBJ2-5, with TRBD1 matching over 8 bases. Germline V gene lookup returns CDR1 DFQATT and CDR2 SNEGSKA (reference sequence). The CDR3 runs to 14 residues. V trimming: 3 bases; J trimming: 2 bases; junction bases outside the gene matches: 5. The CDR3 region has the DNA TGCAGTGCTAGTATGGACAGGGTACAAGAGACCCAGTACTTC. It encodes CSASMDRVQETQYF.

The CDR3 nucleotides are TGTGCCAGCAGCTTGATCGTCGGGTCAAATTCACCCCTCCACTTT. Translated, it gives CASSLIVGSNSPLHF. The chain uses TRBV5-8 and TRBJ1-6; D remains ambiguous. Germline loops: CDR1 SGHTS, CDR2 YDEGEE. CDR3 length: 15 residues. V lost 1 base, J lost 7 bases, and 12 bases lay in between.

The V gene is TRBV12-3 or TRBV12-4, the J gene TRBJ2-2; 7 bases map to TRBD2. CDR3 length: 15 amino acids. V lost 8 bases to trimming and J lost 3 bases; unmatched junction nucleotides: 9. This CDR3 is CASHAGGKHTGELFF. The DNA of the CDR3 is TGTGCCAGCCACGCCGGGGGGAAGCACACCGGGGAGCTGTTTTTT.

This clonotype was counted between two and nine times. This rearrangement joins TRBV5-5 to TRBJ1-1; D is uncertain. This CDR3 spans 14 amino acids. Looked up from germline, CDR1 is SGHKS and CDR2 is YYEKEE (reference sequence). Deletions cut 2 bases from V and 5 bases from J, with 13 bases between. The CDR3 loop is CASSFRAVQTEAFF. Written as DNA, the CDR3 is TGTGCCAGCAGCTTTAGGGCAGTGCAGACTGAAGCTTTCTTT.

This clonotype was observed at least ten times. The V call is TRBV6-6, the J call TRBJ2-2; 7 bases fit TRBD1. V lost 10 bases and J lost 1; bases outside the gene matches: 6. The CDR3 totals 14 residues. The germline V gene has CDR1 MNHNY and CDR2 SVGAGI (reference sequence). Here the CDR3 reads CATQGSGNTGELFF. CDR3 DNA sequence: TGTGCCACACAGGGGAGCGGGAACACCGGGGAGCTGTTTTTT.

A word on this clonotype: A much larger clone differs by one base, so this may be a read error. The rearrangement uses TRBV7-3 and TRBJ2-1; D remains ambiguous. Germline V CDR1 and CDR2: SGHTA, FQGTGA. The CDR3 extends over 12 amino acids. The CDR3 region has the DNA TGTGCCAGCAGCTTAGTAGGGAATGAGCATTTCTTC. Translating it yields CASSLVGNEHFF.

This chain uses TRBV5-6 with TRBJ2-2, with D maybe TRBD1 (6 bases). Between the trimmed V and J ends, which lost 4 bases and 4 bases, there was a span of 17 bases. The CDR3 loop spans 16 amino acids. Looked up from germline, CDR1 is SGHDT and CDR2 is YYEEEE. The CDR3 DNA follows: TGTGCCAGCAGCCACTACATACAGGGTGCCACCGGGGAGCTGTTTTTT. As protein: CASSHYIQGATGELFF.

The genes are TRBV3-1 and TRBJ2-1; TRBD2 matches at 10 bases. Trimming cost V 0 bases and J 3 bases; bases outside gene matches: 2. This CDR3 is built from 16 residues. Looked up from germline, CDR1 is LGHDT and CDR2 is YNNKEL (reference sequence). This chain's CDR3 is CASSQEGLASYNEQFF. CDR3 nucleotide sequence: TGTGCCAGCAGCCAAGAGGGACTAGCGAGCTACAATGAGCAGTTCTTC.

This clonotype was observed a handful of times. The chain joins TRBV7-8 to TRBJ2-7; 8 bases fit TRBD1. The CDR3 runs 16 residues. After removal of 4 bases from V and 6 bases from J, the junction contained 14 bases not matched to a gene. Germline V CDR1 and CDR2: SGHVS, FQNEAQ. The DNA of the CDR3 is TGTGCCAGCAGCTCCCCGACAGGGGCGTCCGTTGGCGAGCAGTACTTC. It codes for CASSSPTGASVGEQYF.

CDR3 DNA: TGTGCCAGCAGCTTCGGGATAGCGGAGACCGGGTACGAGCAGTACTTC. Its translation is CASSFGIAETGYEQYF. The chain recombines TRBV11-2 with TRBJ2-7; possible D gene TRBD2, 6 bases. The CDR3 is 16 amino acids. With 3 bases removed from V and 4 bases from J, the gap between germline ends came to 19 bases. In germline, CDR1 is SGHAT, CDR2 FQNNGV.

This clonotype was seen a handful of times. The rearrangement joins TRBV9 to TRBJ1-1, with a tentative D call TRBD1 (6 bases). The length of the CDR3 is 15 residues. The germline V gene encodes CDR1 SGDLS and CDR2 YYNGEE. The V gene lost 4 bases and the J gene lost 4 bases, with 17 bases spanning the gap. Here the CDR3 reads CASSPRPGEGTEAFF. CDR3 coding DNA: TGTGCCAGCAGCCCCCGTCCAGGGGAAGGCACTGAAGCTTTCTTT.

This clonotype was detected many times. The gene calls are TRBV7-9 and TRBJ1-1; D is undetermined. The CDR3 spans 15 residues. CDR1 and CDR2 (germline): SEHNR, FQNEAQ (reference sequence). The ends were cut back, 5 bases at V and 1 base at J, with 14 bases in the middle. The CDR3 spells CASSLRMSANTEAFF. CDR3 bases: TGTGCCAGCAGCCTTCGCATGAGCGCGAACACTGAAGCTTTCTTT.

This clonotype was seen more than once but under ten times. V and J are TRBV4-1 and TRBJ2-7; D is uncertain. CDR1 is MGHRA and CDR2 is YSYEKL in the germline V gene. Trimming left V 6 bases short and J 3 bases short, with 18 bases between. There are 15 residues in the CDR3. Here the CDR3 reads CASSHVSGSDYEQYF. The DNA of the CDR3 is TGCGCCAGCAGTCATGTTTCGGGTTCTGACTACGAGCAGTACTTC.

This clonotype occurred a few times. The rearrangement links TRBV5-6 to TRBJ2-2, with a possible D match to TRBD2 (6 bases). In germline, CDR1 is SGHDT, CDR2 YYEEEE. V was shortened by 1 base and J by 6 bases, with 13 bases between the two germline ends. The CDR3 extends over 15 amino acids. The CDR3, as DNA: TGTGCCAGCAGCTTGATGGGAGGCGGCGCCGGGGAGCTGTTTTTT. This translates into CASSLMGGGAGELFF.

The rearrangement joins TRBV5-6 to TRBJ2-5, with TRBD2 identical over 7 bases. From germline, CDR1 is SGHDT and CDR2 YYEEEE. J lost 1 base, V lost 2 bases, and 11 bases had no gene match. The CDR3 totals 17 residues. CDR3 DNA sequence: TGTGCCAGCAGCTTTTTCCGGGAGGACTTTTTCCAAGAGACCCAGTACTTC. Amino acid sequence: CASSFFREDFFQETQYF.

This clonotype appeared many times. V gene TRBV29-1 combines with J gene TRBJ2-5; D gene uncertain. V lost 7 bases and J 1 base, leaving 10 bases between the germline ends. This CDR3 is built from 12 residues. The germline CDR1 and CDR2 sequences are SQVTM and ANQGSEA. In nucleotides, the CDR3 is TGCAGCGGAGACGGCCCCCAAGAGACCCAGTACTTC. Translation gives CSGDGPQETQYF.

This clonotype was counted between two and nine times. The chain links TRBV11-3 to TRBJ2-3; 8 bases fit TRBD1. CDR1 is SGHNT and CDR2 is YENEEA in the germline V gene. With V trimmed by 3 bases and J by 9 bases, 5 bases remained unmatched. The CDR3 loop spans 13 amino acids. The CDR3 DNA reads TGTGCCAGCAGCTTGATCGGACAGGGAACGCAGTATTTT. Its translation: CASSLIGQGTQYF.

This clonotype has ten or more counts. The rearrangement links TRBV20-1 to TRBJ2-1; TRBD2 aligns across 10 bases. Germline CDR1 DFQATT, CDR2 SNEGSKA (reference sequence). V lost 0 bases, J lost 5 bases, and 7 bases stayed unmatched. CDR3 length: 16 amino acids. CDR3 nucleotides: TGCAGTGCTAGAGATCCTGGACTAGCGGACAACAATGAGCAGTTCTTC. It specifies CSARDPGLADNNEQFF.

CDR3 amino acids: CASSQGPGMDTEAFF. CDR3 DNA sequence: TGTGCCAGCAGCCAAGGGCCAGGGATGGACACTGAAGCTTTCTTT. The chain links TRBV4-2 to TRBJ1-1; TRBD1 is a possible D gene (5 bases). The CDR3 runs to 15 residues. V was trimmed by 1 base and J by 3 bases, leaving 12 bases between them. Germline CDR1 LGHNA, CDR2 YNFKEQ.

The genes are TRBV29-1 and TRBJ2-1; 10 nucleotides agree with TRBD2. J gave up 2 bases and V 8 bases, and 6 bases lay outside the gene matches. The germline V gene has CDR1 SQVTM and CDR2 ANQGSEA. CDR3 length: 14 amino acids. CDR3 sequence: CSTSGRAAYNEQFF. CDR3 DNA: TGCAGCACAAGCGGGAGGGCCGCCTACAATGAGCAGTTCTTC.

A note on this clonotype: This sequence may be a read error, since a much larger clone differs from it by one base. Because the CDR3 is missing its conserved closing phenylalanine or tryptophan, this is likely a read error. In nucleotides, the CDR3 is TGTGCCAGCAGCTCTTGGGACCCAAGCACAGATACGCAGTATTCT. This translates into CASSSWDPSTDTQYS. The gene calls are TRBV7-9 and TRBJ2-3; D tentatively fits TRBD1 or TRBD2 (5 bases each). V was clipped by 4 bases and J by 0 bases, with 11 bases between them. Germline-derived CDR1 and CDR2 are SEHNR and FQNEAQ (reference sequence). The length of the CDR3 is 15 residues.

This CDR3 reads CASSVGPGELFF. CDR3 bases: TGTGCCAGCAGCGTAGGACCCGGGGAGCTGTTTTTT. The rearrangement links TRBV9 to TRBJ2-2, with D uncertain. Germline lookup yields CDR1 SGDLS and CDR2 YYNGEE. The CDR3 has 12 residues. The V gene lost 0 bases and the J gene lost 6 bases, with 3 bases spanning the gap.

This clonotype was detected ten times or more. The rearrangement joins TRBV28 to TRBJ2-3; D uncertain. Germline V gives CDR1 MDHEN, CDR2 SYDVKM. V lost 3 bases, J lost 5 bases, and 12 bases lay in between. The CDR3 runs 14 residues. This CDR3 reads CASSLFAWEDTQYF. The CDR3 nucleotides read TGTGCCAGCAGTTTGTTCGCGTGGGAAGATACGCAGTATTTT.

This clonotype was picked up a small number of times. V and J are TRBV24-1 and TRBJ2-1, with D unresolved. The CDR3 sequence is 16 residues long. Germline lookup yields CDR1 KGHDR and CDR2 SFDVKD. With 0 bases removed from V and 0 bases from J, the gap between germline ends came to 8 bases. The DNA of the CDR3 is TGTGCCACCAGTGATTTGACCTCGACCTCCTACAATGAGCAGTTCTTC. It codes for CATSDLTSTSYNEQFF.

This clonotype turned up a few times. This sequence joins TRBV7-3 and TRBJ2-1; TRBD1 or TRBD2 may be the D gene (5 bases each). The CDR3 is 14 amino acids. The V end was cut by 5 bases, the J end by 6 bases, with 14 bases between. Germline loops: CDR1 SGHTA, CDR2 FQGTGA. The CDR3 here is CASSAKRDPNEQFF. The CDR3 DNA follows: TGTGCCAGCAGCGCAAAACGGGACCCCAATGAGCAGTTCTTC.